These T cell receptor beta chains were read from a single sample in a study of PD-L1 blockade in urothelial cancer. This table comes from immunoSEQ multiplex PCR, and its TCRdb copy is limited to in-frame clones, with some not included. The data contain 30,000 to 40,000 clones, under 90% of them singletons. Sequences were derived from PBMCs, sampled around atezolizumab (anti-PD-L1) treatment. These receptors were collected from a man in his sixties with urothelial cancer. Both conserved end residues are part of each CDR3. The D gene is left open where the match is weak. Expanded clones get a size class; other rows say once, few or many, or leave the size out.

>TRBJ2-1|TRBV7-2|.|.
TGTGCCAGCAGATACTACAATGAGCAGTTCTTC
CASRYYNEQFF
>TRBJ1-1|TRBV4-1|.|.
TGCGCCTGTTCCGCAGATGGGGGGACTGAAGCTTTCTTT
CACSADGGTEAFF
>TRBJ1-1|TRBV27|.|.
TGTGCCAGCAGTTTATCGGGGACTTGGAGCACTGAAGCTTTCTTT
CASSLSGTWSTEAFF
>TRBJ2-1|TRBV10-3|.|TRBD2
TGTGCCATCTCCTGGGCTAGCGGGAGTTCCGATGAGCAGTTCTTC
CAISWASGSSDEQFF
>TRBJ1-1|TRBV7-3|once|.
TGTGCCAGCAGCTTAACGAGGCCAGGGCTGAACACTGAAGCTTTCTTT
CASSLTRPGLNTEAFF
>TRBJ2-7|TRBV7-6|.|.
TGTGCCAGCAGCTTCCAGGTCTCGTCCTACGAGCAGTACTTC
CASSFQVSSYEQYF
>TRBJ2-3|TRBV6-5|.|TRBD1
TGTGCCAGCAGTCGGGACAGAGGGGGCACAGATACGCAGTATTTT
CASSRDRGGTDTQYF
>TRBJ2-5|TRBV7-2|.|TRBD2
TGTGCCAGCAGCACTAGCGGGAGCTCCGCCACCCAGTACTTC
CASSTSGSSATQYF
>TRBJ1-3|TRBV6-1|.|TRBD1
TGTGCCAGCAGTGAAAAGACAGGGCTGGCTGCTGGAAACACCATATATTTT
CASSEKTGLAAGNTIYF
>TRBJ1-1|TRBV18|.|TRBD1
TGTGCCAGCTCACCACCGACAGGGGGCACTGAAGCTTTCTTT
CASSPPTGGTEAFF
>TRBJ1-1|TRBV19|.|.
TGTGCCAGTATTCACCGCGGGAACACTGAAGCTTTCTTT
CASIHRGNTEAFF
>TRBJ1-6|TRBV7-3|.|.
TGTGCCAGCAGCTTACTCGGACAGAATAATTCACCCCTCCACTTT
CASSLLGQNNSPLHF
>TRBJ1-5|TRBV27|.|TRBD1
TGTGCCAGCAGTGGGACAGGGGTTAGCAATCAGCCCCAGCATTTT
CASSGTGVSNQPQHF
>TRBJ1-1|TRBV15|medium-sized|.
TGTGCCACCAGCAGAGACGGGATGAACACTGAAGCTTTCTTT
CATSRDGMNTEAFF
>TRBJ1-2|TRBV27|.|TRBD1
TGTGCCAGCAGCTCCCCGGGACAGGGAGGTTGGGGCTACACCTTC
CASSSPGQGGWGYTF
>TRBJ2-1|TRBV4-3|.|.
TGCGCCAGCAGCCAAGTGACCCGAGGGGAGCAGTTCTTC
CASSQVTRGEQFF
>TRBJ2-7|TRBV5-4|.|TRBD2
TGTGCCAGCAGCTTGGCTACTAGCGGGCTCTCCTACGAGCAGTACTTC
CASSLATSGLSYEQYF
>TRBJ2-1|TRBV18|.|TRBD2
TGTGCCAGCTCACCCATAGCGGGAGAATACAATGAGCAGTTCTTC
CASSPIAGEYNEQFF
>TRBJ1-1|TRBV30|few|.
TGTGCCTGGAGGTCCCAGGGGAGCACTGAAGCTTTCTTT
CAWRSQGSTEAFF
>TRBJ2-2|TRBV5-1|.|.
TGCGCCAGCAGCTTGGGCGGCACCGGGGAGCTGTTTTTT
CASSLGGTGELFF
>TRBJ1-5|TRBV6-4|.|.
TGTGCCAGCAGCCTCGAGGCTTGGGATCAGCCCCAGCATTTT
CASSLEAWDQPQHF
>TRBJ2-3|TRBV7-9|.|TRBD2
TGTGCCAGCAGCTTAGCCAACGGGGGGTACACAGATACGCAGTATTTT
CASSLANGGYTDTQYF
>TRBJ2-5|TRBV28|few|.
TGTGCCAGCAGAGATAGGGGGACCCAGTACTTC
CASRDRGTQYF
>TRBJ2-7|TRBV5-6|.|TRBD2
TGTGCCAGCAGCGCCGTTAAGAGCGGGAGGTACGAGCAGTACTTC
CASSAVKSGRYEQYF
>TRBJ2-1|TRBV27|.|.
TGTGCCAGCAGTTTTGGGCAGGCCTCCTACAATGAGCAGTTCTTC
CASSFGQASYNEQFF
>TRBJ2-7|TRBV6-5|.|TRBD1
TGTGCCAGCAGTCCAGGGGGCGCGGGGGAGCAGTACTTC
CASSPGGAGEQYF
>TRBJ1-2|TRBV30|.|.
TGTGCCTGGAGTCTTTCAGGGGAATATGGCTACACCTTC
CAWSLSGEYGYTF
>TRBJ2-7|TRBV5-1|.|TRBD1
TGCGCCAGCAGCTGGGACAGGGCGGGCGACGAGCAGTACTTC
CASSWDRAGDEQYF
>TRBJ2-7|TRBV2|.|.
TGTGCCAGCACCCCGGGGAAGAGACTCCTAGACGAGCAGTACTTC
CASTPGKRLLDEQYF
>TRBJ1-2|TRBV10-2|.|.
TGCGCCAGCAGTTCCCAATCTAACTATGGCTACACCTTC
CASSSQSNYGYTF
>TRBJ2-1|TRBV5-1|few|.
TGCGCCAGCAGCTTCGGGCCTCCGGGGAATGAGCAGTTCTTC
CASSFGPPGNEQFF
>TRBJ2-3|TRBV2|.|TRBD2
TGTGCCAGCAGTGAAGCGCCTCGGGGAGGGGATACGCAGTATTTT
CASSEAPRGGDTQYF
>TRBJ1-1|TRBV7-2|.|.
TGTGCCAGCAGCTTAGCGGTGACAGCCCGAGTTGAAGCTTTCTTT
CASSLAVTARVEAFF
>TRBJ1-4|TRBV19|.|.
TGTGCCAGTAGCCACCCGGGGATTAATGAAAAACTGTTTTTT
CASSHPGINEKLFF
>TRBJ2-7|TRBV7-2|.|TRBD2
TGTGCCAGCACAGGAACTAGCGGTTCCTACGAGCAGTACTTC
CASTGTSGSYEQYF
>TRBJ2-3|TRBV6-1|.|TRBD2
TGTGCCAGCAGTGCGTTTTCGCGGGAGGTCACAGATACGCAGTATTTT
CASSAFSREVTDTQYF
>TRBJ2-7|TRBV7-9|.|TRBD1
TGTGCCAGCAGCGTTTCCGGGACAGAGGCCTACGAGCAGTACTTC
CASSVSGTEAYEQYF
>TRBJ2-7|TRBV7-2|few|TRBD2
TGTGCCAGCAGCTTAGGAGGACTAGCGGGAGTTTACGAGCAGTACTTC
CASSLGGLAGVYEQYF
>TRBJ2-3|TRBV6-1|.|.
TGTGCCAGCAGGGACTTGGGGGCCCAAACAGATACGCAGTATTTT
CASRDLGAQTDTQYF
>TRBJ1-6|TRBV5-6|.|.
TGTGCCAGCAGCTTAGAGGTTGCTTCTTCACCCCTCCACTTT
CASSLEVASSPLHF
>TRBJ2-2|TRBV7-8|.|TRBD2
TGTGCCACCTTGACCGGGACTACCACCGGGGAGCTGTTTTTT
CATLTGTTTGELFF
>TRBJ1-2|TRBV6-5|once|.
TGTGCCAGCAGTTACGGTCTGCACACCGCGCGGGAGGGCTACACCTTC
CASSYGLHTAREGYTF
>TRBJ2-5|TRBV5-4|once|TRBD1
TGTGCCAGCAGCCCTGTATCCAGGGGGCAAGAGACCCAGTACTTC
CASSPVSRGQETQYF
>TRBJ2-1|TRBV5-1|.|TRBD2
TGCGCCAGCAGCGGGCGAGGGACTAGCGGGAAGGATGAGCAGTTCTTC
CASSGRGTSGKDEQFF
>TRBJ2-7|TRBV18|.|.
TGTGCCAGCTCACCTAGGGAGGGCAGGGGTTACGAGCAGTACTTC
CASSPREGRGYEQYF
>TRBJ2-1|TRBV6-1|.|TRBD2
TGTGCCAGCAGTGCCGCGGGAGTTATCAATGAGCAGTTCTTC
CASSAAGVINEQFF
>TRBJ2-2|TRBV19|.|.
TGTGCCAGTAGTATAGAGAGGGGGATCGGGGAGCTGTTTTTT
CASSIERGIGELFF
>TRBJ1-1|TRBV5-1|.|.
TGCGCCAGCAGCTTGGCCGGGGGTTACACTGAAGCTTTCTTT
CASSLAGGYTEAFF
>TRBJ1-1|TRBV5-1|.|.
TGCGCCAGCAACCAGGAGGGGCCGGATGCTGAAGCTTTCTTT
CASNQEGPDAEAFF
>TRBJ1-5|TRBV9|once|TRBD1
TGTGCCAGCAGCCCTGGGACAGAAAAGGAGCCCCAGCATTTT
CASSPGTEKEPQHF
>TRBJ2-7|TRBV7-9|.|.
TGTGCCAGCAGCTTAGGGCAGTACGAGCAGTACTTC
CASSLGQYEQYF
>TRBJ2-7|TRBV10-1|.|.
TGCGCCAGCAGTGACTGGGCGGGGAACTACGAGCAGTACTTC
CASSDWAGNYEQYF